This T cell receptor beta chain was recovered during a study of T cells after yellow fever vaccination. This clonotype was detected ten times or more. Its cognate antigen is unknown. Trimming cost V 7 bases and J 2 bases; bases outside gene matches: 16. This CDR3 contains 17 residues. Germline CDR1 reads SGHRS; CDR2 reads YFSETQ. Study-wide points: Reappearing after the booster were most of the clones from primary vaccination (about 95% CD4, about 88% CD8). Secondary responses were weaker yet peaked faster, day 5 versus 15.

Template-switching 5'RACE yielded the TCR cDNA; a universal primer site and UMIs were added in the process. TCRdb analysed the 5' RACE reads with MiXCR anew, one entry per CDR3 protein. The sample shows approximately 240,000 distinct CDR3 sequences, more than 3.5% of them seen only once. The receptor was isolated from a man aged 18 to 35 who received the YFV17D yellow fever vaccine. Material: PBMCs, obtained 15 days after the yellow fever booster vaccination. The chain is built from TRBV5-1 and TRBJ2-7; 9 bases match TRBD2. The CDR3 sequence: CASRYGTSSSPTYEQYF. The CDR3 nucleotides are TGCGCCAGCCGATACGGGACTAGCTCATCCCCAACCTACGAGCAGTACTTC.